The clone carrying this T cell receptor (beta chain) was seen a handful of times. Antigen unknown. This entry comes from a study of T cell repertoires in cytomegalovirus infection. Background on the study: The authors used CMV epitopes that were HLA-C-restricted (recently identified) and HLA-B-restricted (well studied).

CDR1 is SGHTA, CDR2 FQGNSA, per germline. This CDR3 contains 16 residues. Between the trimmed V and J ends, which lost 5 bases and 4 bases, there was a span of 19 bases. Study-level findings and limits: In two of eight donors, the top clonotype was HLA-C-restricted CMV-specific. The study identified carriers of CMV plus the relevant HLA from cumulative public TCR beta family frequency.

TCRdb reanalysed the reads using MiXCR and keeps one entry per CDR3 protein. The sample has hundreds of thousands of distinct CDR3 sequences, 40% to 50% seen once. The sample consisted of cultured PBMCs, taken from culture after CMV antigen stimulation. This sequence joins TRBV7-2 and TRBJ2-3, with D perhaps TRBD1 (6 bases). This receptor was obtained from a human donor in good health (CMV status not recorded). Some clones in this sample may be carry-over from other donors' samples. The DNA of the CDR3 is TGTGCCAGCAGCCCAACCACAGGGTTTGGTGCAGATACGCAGTATTTT. Encoded protein: CASSPTTGFGADTQYF.